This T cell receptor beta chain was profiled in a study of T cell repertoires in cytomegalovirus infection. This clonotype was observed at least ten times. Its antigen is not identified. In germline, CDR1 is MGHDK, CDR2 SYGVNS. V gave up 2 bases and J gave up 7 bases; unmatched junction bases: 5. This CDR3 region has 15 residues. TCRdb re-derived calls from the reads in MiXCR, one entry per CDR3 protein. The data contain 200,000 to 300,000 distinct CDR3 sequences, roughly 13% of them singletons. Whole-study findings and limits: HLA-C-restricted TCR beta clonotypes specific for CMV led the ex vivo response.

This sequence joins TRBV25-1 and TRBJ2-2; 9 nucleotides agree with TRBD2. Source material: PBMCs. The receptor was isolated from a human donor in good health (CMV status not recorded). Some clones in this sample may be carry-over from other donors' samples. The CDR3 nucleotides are TGTGCCAGCAGTGAACGGGGACTAGCCGTCGGGGAGCTGTTTTTT. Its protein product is CASSERGLAVGELFF.